This T cell receptor beta chain was obtained from a study of response to subunit inactivated influenza vaccine. Study-level points and caveats: Authors proposed each seasonal influenza vaccination draws in few new T cells.

One entry per CDR3 protein, called by TCRdb with MiXCR from the RT-PCR reads. Among hundreds of thousands of distinct CDR3 sequences listed, approximately 14% were seen once. Unmatched junction bases numbered 9, after V lost 6 bases and J lost 2 bases. CDR3 size: 15 residues. Germline V gene data show CDR1 as MDHEN and CDR2 as SYDVKM. Turning to this clonotype: Its antigen is still unknown.

This specimen was PBMCs from blood, taken approximately 15 days before vaccination. This clonotype was sampled from a middle-aged man who received an inactivated influenza vaccine. The genes are TRBV28 and TRBJ2-7; 8 bases line up with TRBD2. CDR3 in amino acids: CASSRRDSGAYEQYF. CDR3 DNA: TGTGCCAGCAGCCGGCGAGATAGCGGGGCCTACGAGCAGTACTTC.